One TCR beta chain is described in this entry. The data belong to a study of blood T cell repertoires in COVID-19. Produced via immunoSEQ multiplex PCR; TCRdb's table is partial and in-frame only. The sample has roughly 230,000 clones, 70% to 90% seen once. Germline CDR1 reads SGHRS; CDR2 reads YFSETQ. The length of the CDR3 is 14 residues. Trimming took off 4 bases at V and 4 bases at J, with 14 bases between the two ends. What was sequenced was PBMCs or T cells enriched from blood (not recorded which). The TCR comes from a woman between 50 and 59 years old who had been exposed to COVID-19. The chain is built from TRBV5-1 and TRBJ1-1; maybe TRBD1 (5 bases). This chain's CDR3 is CASSMTDGVTEAFF. The CDR3 region has the DNA TGCGCCAGCAGCATGACAGATGGAGTCACTGAAGCTTTCTTT.